These 30 T cell receptor beta chains were all obtained from the same sample, sequenced in a study of OX40 agonist ivuxolimab in advanced cancers. Sequencing used immunoSEQ multiplex PCR; TCRdb keeps in-frame clones, though not all of them. This table has about 100,000 clones, under 95% appearing once. Specimen: CD4+ or CD8+ T cells sorted from blood, collected in a trial of the OX40 agonist ivuxolimab. These TCRs come from an adult with an advanced solid tumor such as melanoma, head and neck, liver or kidney cancer.

This chain links TRBV18 with TRBJ2-7; 10 bases map to TRBD1. V was clipped by 6 bases and J by 5 bases; unmatched bases: 16. The CDR3 has 17 amino acids. Germline CDR1 reads KGHSH; CDR2 reads LQKENI. The CDR3 here is CASSPQVPDRGLHEQYF. Here the CDR3 DNA reads TGTGCCAGCTCGCCCCAAGTGCCGGACAGGGGGTTACACGAGCAGTACTTC.

The CDR3: CASRLRDRGTTEAFF. The CDR3 bases are TGTGCCAGCAGACTCCGGGACAGGGGTACCACTGAAGCTTTCTTT. The V gene is TRBV6-1, the J gene TRBJ1-1; 10 positions match TRBD1. The CDR3 totals 15 residues. The germline gives CDR1 MNHNS, CDR2 SASEGT. V gave up 6 bases and J gave up 4 bases; unmatched junction bases: 8.

The gene calls are TRBV5-6 and TRBJ1-2; maybe TRBD1 (6 bases). Trimming cost V 5 bases and J 2 bases, with 16 bases left between them. CDR3 length equals 15 residues. Germline V gives CDR1 SGHDT, CDR2 YYEEEE. CDR3 amino acids: CASSLYGQPNYGYTF. The CDR3 DNA sequence: TGTGCCAGCAGTTTGTATGGACAGCCCAACTATGGCTACACCTTC.

The chain combines TRBV5-1 with TRBJ2-5; 10 positions agree with TRBD2. This CDR3 has 15 amino acids. Germline-derived CDR1 and CDR2 are SGHRS and YFSETQ. Germline trimming cut 0 bases from V and 4 bases from J; bases unmatched to any gene: 3. CDR3 nucleotides: TGCGCCAGCAGCTTGGCCGGGACTAGCGCAGAGACCCAGTACTTC. This gives the protein CASSLAGTSAETQYF.

V and J are TRBV7-2 and TRBJ1-4, with TRBD1 matching over 11 bases. V lost 4 bases and J lost 13; bases outside the gene matches: 8. This CDR3 is 14 amino acids long. Germline V gene data show CDR1 as SGHTA and CDR2 as FQGNSA. The CDR3 DNA reads as TGTGCCAGCAGCTCCCCCGGGACAGGGGGACGACTGTTTTTT. Protein: CASSSPGTGGRLFF.

The J gene is TRBJ1-2, the V gene TRBV19; tentatively, D is TRBD1 (5 bases). This CDR3 comprises 13 residues. Trimming removed 1 base at V and 8 bases at J, with 11 bases between. Germline CDR1 is LNHDA and CDR2 is SQIVND (reference sequence). The CDR3 loop is CASSIGGSLGYTF. Here the CDR3 DNA reads TGTGCCAGTAGTATAGGGGGGAGTTTGGGCTACACCTTC.

The gene calls are TRBV7-9 and TRBJ2-7; 12 bases are a match to TRBD2. Germline-derived CDR1 and CDR2 are SEHNR and FQNEAQ (reference sequence). This CDR3 region has 17 residues. V was clipped by 3 bases and J by 3 bases; unmatched bases: 9. CDR3 DNA: TGTGCCAGCAGCTTCGGGACACCGGGACTAGCGGGCTACGAGCAGTACTTC. Translating it yields CASSFGTPGLAGYEQYF.

This chain connects TRBV6-6 to TRBJ1-1; D unclear. With 8 bases removed from V and 2 bases from J, the gap between germline ends came to 12 bases. This CDR3 region has 13 residues. The germline V gene has CDR1 MNHNY and CDR2 SVGAGI (reference sequence). CDR3 sequence: CASRKDHNTEAFF. The DNA of the CDR3 is TGTGCCAGCCGAAAGGACCACAACACTGAAGCTTTCTTT.

This chain uses TRBV6-5 with TRBJ2-2, with 7 bases aligning to TRBD1. The CDR3 runs to 14 residues. With V trimmed by 5 bases and J by 6 bases, 6 bases remained unmatched. CDR1 and CDR2 from the germline V gene are MNHEY and SVGAGI. CDR3 DNA sequence: TGTGCCAGCAGTAAGGACAGGTCAGCCGGGGAGCTGTTTTTT. The encoded protein is CASSKDRSAGELFF.

The chain recombines TRBV19 with TRBJ1-6; D not resolved. Per the germline V gene, CDR1 is LNHDA and CDR2 is SQIVND (reference sequence). V was clipped by 5 bases and J by 8 bases, with 7 bases between them. The CDR3 length is 12 residues. This chain's CDR3 is CASSVADSPLHF. CDR3 coding DNA: TGTGCCAGTAGTGTAGCGGATTCACCCCTCCACTTT.

The chain joins TRBV6-5 to TRBJ2-3, with a tentative D call TRBD2 (5 bases). Germline assignment: CDR1 MNHEY and CDR2 SVGAGI. The CDR3 runs 14 residues. V dropped 2 bases and J dropped 9 bases, with 15 bases sitting between them. The CDR3 spells CASSYGFPPGTQYF. Written as DNA, the CDR3 is TGTGCCAGCAGTTACGGCTTTCCGCCGGGGACGCAGTATTTT.

The chain joins TRBV19 to TRBJ1-6; no definite D call. Trimming shortened V by 9 bases and J by 6 bases, and 18 bases separated the two germline ends. The CDR3 is 15 amino acids. The germline gives CDR1 LNHDA, CDR2 SQIVND (reference sequence). Written as DNA, the CDR3 is TGTGCCAGATCCAACTTGGCCGAGACTAATTCACCCCTCCACTTT. It codes for CARSNLAETNSPLHF. The complete variable domain, with remaining parts taken from reference TRBV19 and TRBJ1-6, reads DGGITQSPKYLFRKEGQNVTLSCEQNLNHDAMYWYRQDPGQGLRLIYYSQIVNDFQKGDIAEGYSVSREKKESFPLTVTSAQKNPTAFYLCARSNLAETNSPLHFGNGTRLTVT.

The rearrangement uses TRBV19 and TRBJ2-1, with a possible D match to TRBD1 (5 bases). Looked up from germline, CDR1 is LNHDA and CDR2 is SQIVND (reference sequence). V dropped 5 bases and J dropped 6 bases, with 17 bases sitting between them. The CDR3 runs to 15 residues. The CDR3 here is CASSRYQGDVNEQFF. The CDR3 bases are TGTGCCAGTAGTCGGTATCAGGGCGACGTCAATGAGCAGTTCTTC. Complete variable domain (other parts from reference TRBV19 and TRBJ2-1): DGGITQSPKYLFRKEGQNVTLSCEQNLNHDAMYWYRQDPGQGLRLIYYSQIVNDFQKGDIAEGYSVSREKKESFPLTVTSAQKNPTAFYLCASSRYQGDVNEQFFGPGTRLTVL.

This chain connects TRBV29-1 to TRBJ2-6, with D possibly being TRBD1 (5 bases). The ends were cut back, 6 bases at V and 0 bases at J, with 12 bases in the middle. Germline-derived CDR1 and CDR2 are SQVTM and ANQGSEA. The CDR3 sequence is 15 residues long. The CDR3: CSVASDSSGANVLTF. Here the CDR3 DNA reads TGCAGCGTAGCCTCCGACAGCTCTGGGGCCAACGTCCTGACTTTC.

This chain joins TRBV7-8 and TRBJ2-7; 7 bases fit TRBD2. From germline, CDR1 is SGHVS and CDR2 FQNEAQ. V was clipped by 5 bases and J by 2 bases; unmatched bases: 3. The CDR3 consists of 13 residues. This chain's CDR3 is CASSPGGTYEQYF. The CDR3 DNA reads as TGTGCCAGCAGCCCCGGGGGGACCTACGAGCAGTACTTC.

The rearrangement uses TRBV5-1 and TRBJ2-5; 10 positions agree with TRBD2. The V gene end was trimmed by 4 bases and the J gene end by 2 bases; junction bases not matched to a gene: 2. This CDR3 is built from 14 residues. Germline CDR1 and CDR2: SGHRS and YFSETQ. The CDR3 nucleotides read TGCGCCAGCAGCGCGACTAGCGGGCAAGAGACCCAGTACTTC. This gives the protein CASSATSGQETQYF.

The rearrangement uses TRBV12-5 and TRBJ2-3; TRBD1 is a possible D gene (5 bases). CDR1 and CDR2 (germline): LGHNT, FRNRAP. V lost 6 bases to trimming and J lost 2 bases, with 15 bases between them. This CDR3 comprises 15 residues. CDR3 loop: CASGLQGPDTDTQYF. The CDR3 coding sequence is TGTGCTAGTGGCTTGCAGGGCCCCGACACAGATACGCAGTATTTT.

Concerning this clone: Other DNA sequences in the sample encode the same CDR3. The gene calls are TRBV2 and TRBJ1-4; D remains unclear. V dropped 6 bases and J dropped 3 bases, with 5 bases sitting between them. CDR3 length: 12 amino acids. Germline V gene sequence: CDR1 SNHLY, CDR2 FYNNEI. CDR3 DNA sequence: TGTGCCAGCAGAGTGTCTAATGAAAAACTGTTTTTT. It is translated as CASRVSNEKLFF.

V gene TRBV5-1 combines with J gene TRBJ1-1; tentative D call: TRBD1 (6 bases). V was trimmed by 4 bases and J by 1 base, leaving 11 bases between them. Germline V lookup: CDR1 SGHRS, CDR2 YFSETQ. This CDR3 comprises 14 residues. In DNA, the CDR3 is TGCGCCAGCAGCCAACAGGGAGGGAACACTGAAGCTTTCTTT. Translated: CASSQQGGNTEAFF. Supplemented by reference TRBV5-1 and TRBJ1-1, the full variable domain reads KAGVTQTPRYLIKTRGQQVTLSCSPISGHRSVSWYQQTPGQGLQFLFEYFSETQRNKGNFPGRFSGRQFSNSRSEMNVSTLELGDSALYLCASSQQGGNTEAFFGQGTRLTVV.

The rearrangement links TRBV6-5 to TRBJ1-1; D is unclear. Per germline, CDR1 MNHEY and CDR2 SVGAGI. The CDR3 has 15 amino acids. Trimming cost V 0 bases and J 0 bases, with 8 bases left between them. CDR3 amino acids: CASSYSRDLNTEAFF. CDR3 nucleotides: TGTGCCAGCAGTTACTCAAGGGATTTGAACACTGAAGCTTTCTTT.

The V call is TRBV5-5, the J call TRBJ1-6; 9 bases agree with TRBD1. The CDR3 runs to 18 residues. Germline assignment: CDR1 SGHKS and CDR2 YYEKEE (reference sequence). Trimming cost V 3 bases and J 1 base; bases outside gene matches: 8. The CDR3, as DNA: TGTGCCAGCAGCTGGGACAGGGCGGGTATTTCCTATAATTCACCCCTCCACTTT. Residues: CASSWDRAGISYNSPLHF.

The table lists this clone with a count of one. J is TRBJ2-1 and V is TRBV5-1, with D possibly TRBD2 on 6 matching bases. Between the trimmed V and J ends, which lost 2 bases and 8 bases, there was a span of 17 bases. The CDR3 length is 15 residues. The germline gives CDR1 SGHRS, CDR2 YFSETQ. The CDR3 loop is CASSFMAGLYDEQFF. The DNA of the CDR3 is TGCGCCAGCAGCTTTATGGCGGGGTTATATGATGAGCAGTTCTTC.

V and J are TRBV29-1 and TRBJ2-1; TRBD2 matches at 8 bases. The CDR3 is made up of 15 amino acids. V shed 6 bases, J shed 10 bases, and the junction held 17 bases outside the gene matches. Per the germline V gene, CDR1 is SQVTM and CDR2 is ANQGSEA. CDR3 nucleotide sequence: TGCAGCGTGAGGGTAGCGGGAAGTCCCTTTGGGGAGCAGTTCTTC. Translated: CSVRVAGSPFGEQFF.

The rearrangement joins TRBV30 to TRBJ2-1; TRBD1 agrees at 8 bases. Germline V CDR1 and CDR2: GTSNPN, SVGIG (reference sequence). V lost 3 bases to trimming and J lost 6 bases; unmatched junction nucleotides: 1. This CDR3 region has 12 residues. The CDR3 here is CAWRGTGNEQFF. DNA for the CDR3: TGTGCCTGGAGAGGGACAGGCAATGAGCAGTTCTTC.

The gene calls are TRBV7-6 and TRBJ2-2; 8 bases agree with TRBD1. Germline CDR1 reads SGHVS; CDR2 reads FNYEAQ. J lost 1 base, V lost 4 bases, and 5 bases had no gene match. CDR3 length equals 16 residues. The CDR3 DNA reads as TGTGCCAGCAGCTCCCACAGGGGGATGAACACCGGGGAGCTGTTTTTT. Protein sequence: CASSSHRGMNTGELFF.

V is TRBV18 and J is TRBJ1-1, with D perhaps TRBD1 (6 bases). Per the germline V gene, CDR1 is KGHSH and CDR2 is LQKENI. CDR3 size: 14 residues. Deletions cut 2 bases from V and 1 base from J, with 8 bases between. Written as DNA, the CDR3 is TGTGCCAGCTCACCAAAACAGGGGAACACTGAAGCTTTCTTT. It translates to CASSPKQGNTEAFF.

This rearrangement joins TRBV13 to TRBJ1-5, with TRBD1 matching 9 bases. J was trimmed by 1 base and V by 5 bases; bases with no gene match: 15. The CDR3 contains 19 residues. The germline V gene has CDR1 PRHDT and CDR2 FYEKMQ (reference sequence). In DNA form, the CDR3 reads TGTGCCAGCAGCACCCGACAGGGGGTAATGAGAGGAAGCAATCAGCCCCAGCATTTT. Encoded protein: CASSTRQGVMRGSNQPQHF.

The CDR3 sequence is CASSHGQQETQYF. Written as DNA, the CDR3 is TGTGCCAGCAGCCACGGGCAGCAAGAGACCCAGTACTTC. The rearrangement joins TRBV14 to TRBJ2-5; D call uncertain. Trimming stripped 3 bases from V and 2 bases from J, with 7 bases between. This CDR3 is 13 amino acids long. Germline-derived CDR1 and CDR2 are SGHDN and FVKESK.

In its sample, this clone was seen a few times. The chain uses TRBV29-1 and TRBJ2-7; the D gene is possibly TRBD1 (6 bases). Germline loops: CDR1 SQVTM, CDR2 ANQGSEA. The CDR3 runs 14 residues. V was shortened by 5 bases and J by 1 base, with 15 bases between the two germline ends. The CDR3 protein is CSVLSGQNSYEQYF. CDR3 nucleotides: TGCAGCGTTTTATCGGGACAAAATTCCTACGAGCAGTACTTC.

The table lists this clone with a few counts. The chain joins TRBV19 to TRBJ1-5; TRBD1 aligns across 10 bases. Looked up from germline, CDR1 is LNHDA and CDR2 is SQIVND (reference sequence). V gave up 5 bases and J gave up 5 bases; unmatched junction bases: 0. This CDR3 region has 13 residues. The CDR3 loop is CASSGTGDQPQHF. The CDR3 bases are TGTGCCAGTAGTGGGACAGGGGATCAGCCCCAGCATTTT.